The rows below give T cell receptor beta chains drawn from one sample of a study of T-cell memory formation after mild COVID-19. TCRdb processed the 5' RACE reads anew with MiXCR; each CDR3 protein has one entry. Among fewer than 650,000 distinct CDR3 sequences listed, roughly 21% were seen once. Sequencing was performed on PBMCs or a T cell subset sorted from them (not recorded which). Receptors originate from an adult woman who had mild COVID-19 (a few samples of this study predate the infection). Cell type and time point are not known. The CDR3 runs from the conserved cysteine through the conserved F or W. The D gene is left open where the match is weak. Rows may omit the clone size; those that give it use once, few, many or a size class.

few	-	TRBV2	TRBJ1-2	CASSRTAFGGYTF	TGTGCCAGCAGTCGAACCGCCTTCGGGGGCTACACCTTC
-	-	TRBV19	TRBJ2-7	CASSEGETEPYEQYF	TGTGCCAGTAGTGAGGGGGAGACAGAACCTTACGAGCAGTACTTC
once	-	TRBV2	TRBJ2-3	CASSGMNSPDTQYF	TGTGCCAGCAGTGGAATGAATTCTCCGGATACGCAGTATTTT
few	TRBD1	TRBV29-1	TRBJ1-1	CSGGDRGPTEAFF	TGCAGCGGTGGGGACAGGGGACCCACTGAAGCTTTCTTT
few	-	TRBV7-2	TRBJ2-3	CASSSLDSGTDTQYF	TGTGCCAGCAGCTCACTGGACAGCGGCACAGATACGCAGTATTTT
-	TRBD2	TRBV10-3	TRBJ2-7	CAITSGKGYEQYF	TGTGCCATTACTAGCGGGAAGGGCTACGAGCAGTACTTC
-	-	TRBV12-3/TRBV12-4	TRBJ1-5	CASSLERGSNQPQHF	TGTGCCAGCAGTTTGGAGAGGGGAAGCAATCAGCCCCAGCATTTT
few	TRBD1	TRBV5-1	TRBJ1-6	CASSLGWDRGENSPLHF	TGCGCCAGCAGCTTGGGATGGGACAGGGGGGAAAATTCACCCCTCCACTTT
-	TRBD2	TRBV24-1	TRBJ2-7	CATSETSGSPREQYF	TGTGCCACCAGTGAGACTAGCGGGAGTCCACGCGAGCAGTACTTC
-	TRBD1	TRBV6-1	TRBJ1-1	CASRATGVRAEAFF	TGTGCCAGCAGGGCGACAGGGGTGCGGGCTGAAGCTTTCTTT
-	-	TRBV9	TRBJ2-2	CASSVRVAGELFF	TGTGCCAGCAGCGTCCGGGTGGCCGGGGAGCTGTTTTTT
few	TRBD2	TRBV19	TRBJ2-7	CASAFSELAGDYEQYF	TGTGCCAGTGCCTTTTCGGAACTAGCGGGGGACTACGAGCAGTACTTC
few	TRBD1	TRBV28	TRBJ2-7	CATGTGGYEQYF	TGTGCCACCGGGACAGGGGGTTACGAGCAGTACTTC
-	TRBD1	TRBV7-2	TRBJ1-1	CASSLGTGVGAFF	TGTGCCAGCAGCTTAGGGACAGGGGTTGGCGCTTTCTTT
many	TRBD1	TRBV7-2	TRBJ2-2	CASSSGQGATGELFF	TGTGCCAGCAGTTCCGGACAGGGAGCCACCGGGGAGCTGTTTTTT
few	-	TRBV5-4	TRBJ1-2	CASSFLSYRENYGYTF	TGTGCCAGCAGCTTCCTAAGTTATAGAGAGAACTATGGCTACACCTTC
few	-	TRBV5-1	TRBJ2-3	CASSLGGGPDTQYF	TGCGCCAGCAGCTTGGGTGGGGGCCCGGATACGCAGTATTTT
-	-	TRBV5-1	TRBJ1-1	CASSLSGDRNTEAFF	TGCGCCAGCAGCTTGTCAGGGGATCGGAACACTGAAGCTTTCTTT
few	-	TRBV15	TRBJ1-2	CATSRDIHYGYTF	TGTGCCACCAGCAGAGATATCCACTATGGCTACACCTTC
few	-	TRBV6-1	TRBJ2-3	CASSEWGPGPGDTQYF	TGTGCCAGCAGTGAATGGGGACCCGGGCCCGGAGATACGCAGTATTTT